The T cell receptor beta chain under discussion was sequenced for a study of T cell responses to AZD1222 COVID-19 vaccine. Study-wide results and caveats: Every sample of the repertoires postdated the peak T cell response. Possibly, clonal diversity was underestimated; donors were largely white British and included more females.

With respect to this clone: Its matching antigen is unknown.

This CDR3 has 18 residues. With V trimmed by 5 bases and J by 8 bases, 12 bases remained unmatched. The germline gives CDR1 SEHNR, CDR2 FQNEAQ (reference sequence). Libraries were prepared by immunoSEQ multiplex PCR; TCRdb keeps only in-frame clonotypes and omits some of them. The table records approximately 100,000 clones, 86% of them present only once. This sequence was found in an adult in good health. The input for sequencing was peripheral blood, taken on day 0 of AZD1222 vaccination. The J gene is TRBJ2-1, the V gene TRBV7-9, with 16 bases that match TRBD2. The CDR3 here is CASSRGLAGGPATDEQFF. In DNA, the CDR3 is TGTGCCAGCAGCCGGGGACTAGCGGGAGGGCCGGCAACTGATGAGCAGTTCTTC.